This is a list of T cell receptor beta chains from one sample in a study of blood T cell repertoires in COVID-19. The assay was immunoSEQ multiplex PCR, and TCRdb's table has in-frame clones only and misses some. The sample consists of around 130,000 clones, about 76% of them appearing once. The sample consisted of peripheral blood. The source is a man aged 80 or over with acute or convalescent COVID-19. Each CDR3 is given with its conserved first and last residue. D genes are given only for firm matches. Not all rows give a size; the values are once, few, many and, for expanded clones, a class.

TRBJ2-7 TRBV28 NA once 12 CASSLSGYEQYF TGTGCCAGCAGTTTATCCGGGTACGAGCAGTACTTC
TRBJ1-1 TRBV5-1 NA NA 15 CASSDLTIGNTEAFF TGCGCCAGCAGCGACTTAACCATAGGGAACACTGAAGCTTTCTTT
TRBJ1-2 TRBV27 NA NA 14 CASSPNRNSYGYTF TGTGCCAGCAGTCCAAACAGGAACTCCTATGGCTACACCTTC
TRBJ2-5 TRBV7-2 TRBD2 NA 16 CASSSGKRGGQETQYF TGTGCCAGCAGCTCCGGCAAGCGGGGGGGCCAAGAGACCCAGTACTTC
TRBJ1-1 TRBV5-1 TRBD1 few 15 CASSLVQGAPTEAFF TGCGCCAGCAGCTTGGTACAGGGGGCGCCTACTGAAGCTTTCTTT
TRBJ1-5 TRBV5-6 NA NA 14 CASTIRRFNQPQHF TGTGCCAGCACCATTAGGAGGTTCAATCAGCCCCAGCATTTT
TRBJ2-5 TRBV24-1 NA NA 15 CATSDPTKEVETQYF TGTGCCACCAGTGATCCAACCAAAGAGGTAGAGACCCAGTACTTC
TRBJ1-6 TRBV6-5 TRBD1 NA 14 CASRGTGNNSPLHF TGTGCCAGCAGGGGGACAGGGAATAATTCACCCCTCCACTTT
TRBJ2-5 TRBV7-9 NA few 14 CASSPTIPQETQYF TGTGCCAGCAGCCCCACTATACCCCAAGAGACCCAGTACTTC
TRBJ2-7 TRBV20-1 TRBD1 few 15 CSASPGTGVGYEQYF TGCAGTGCTAGTCCCGGGACAGGGGTCGGCTACGAGCAGTACTTC
TRBJ1-5 TRBV7-2 NA NA 15 CASSLMQGGNQPQHF TGTGCCAGCAGCTTAATGCAGGGTGGAAATCAGCCCCAGCATTTT
TRBJ1-2 TRBV10-1 NA NA 14 CASSPLGGRYGYTF TGCGCCAGCAGTCCTCTCGGGGGGCGTTATGGCTACACCTTC
TRBJ2-1 TRBV4-2 NA NA 16 CASSQEADGLDNEQFF TGTGCCAGCAGCCAAGAGGCCGATGGGCTCGACAATGAGCAGTTCTTC
TRBJ2-3 TRBV6-2/TRBV6-3 TRBD2 few 16 CASSSPSRGGSDTQYF TGTGCCAGCAGTTCCCCCTCGCGGGGGGGATCAGATACGCAGTATTTT
TRBJ2-5 TRBV3-1/TRBV3-2 NA NA 14 CASSPPPTGETQYF TGTGCCAGCAGCCCACCCCCTACGGGGGAGACCCAGTACTTC